These 26 T cell receptor beta chains share one sample of origin, sequenced in a study of OX40 agonist ivuxolimab in advanced cancers. Clones were sequenced by immunoSEQ multiplex PCR, and TCRdb holds only the in-frame ones, with some missing. The sample consists of about 20,000 clones, approximately 86% of them appearing once. The sample consisted of CD4+ or CD8+ T cells sorted from blood, taken in a trial of the OX40 agonist ivuxolimab. These receptors all stem from an adult with an advanced solid tumor such as melanoma, head and neck, liver or kidney cancer.

This clone occurred a few times. The chain recombines TRBV21-1 with TRBJ1-5. TRBV21-1 is noted as a pseudogene. The CDR3 spans 18 residues. The CDR3 region has the DNA TGTGCCAGCAGCAAAGATAGGGCCGTTTCGGGGGGCAATCAGCCCCAGCATTTT. Encoded protein: CASSKDRAVSGGNQPQHF.

A single count supports this clone. V usage is TRBV30 and J usage is TRBJ1-5; D is uncertain. The length of the CDR3 is 13 residues. The germline V gene has CDR1 GTSNPN and CDR2 SVGIG (reference sequence). V lost 5 bases and J 7 bases, leaving 15 bases between the germline ends. The chain's CDR3 is CAWALGPGQPQHF. CDR3 DNA sequence: TGTGCCTGGGCCCTTGGGCCGGGGCAGCCCCAGCATTTT.

The rearrangement uses TRBV28 and TRBJ2-5; D gene uncertain. The CDR3 is 12 residues long. Trimming took 5 bases from V and 0 from J, leaving 4 bases between them. Germline CDR1 MDHEN, CDR2 SYDVKM. Here the CDR3 reads CASSTYQETQYF. The CDR3 nucleotides read TGTGCCAGCAGTACGTACCAAGAGACCCAGTACTTC.

This chain connects TRBV29-1 to TRBJ2-5; 8 bases align to TRBD1. The DNA end favors TRBJ2-7, so the J call may be wrong. Germline V gene sequence: CDR1 SQVTM, CDR2 ANQGSEA. The CDR3 is 14 amino acids. For the CDR3, the DNA is TGCAGCGTTGAAGATCGGACAGGGTCCTACGAGCAGTACTTC. It is translated as CSVEDRTGSYEQYF.

As DNA, the CDR3 is TGTGCCAGCAGTTTGAACACAGATACGCAGTATTTT. Its protein product is CASSLNTDTQYF. The V call is TRBV27, the J call TRBJ2-3; D remains unclear. V was trimmed by 3 bases and J by 2 bases, leaving 3 bases between them. CDR1 is MNHEY, CDR2 SMNVEV, per germline (reference sequence). The CDR3 extends over 12 amino acids.

This CDR3 reads CASSLTAGKVTQYF. For the CDR3, the DNA is TGTGCCAGCAGCTTAACCGCAGGGAAGGTGACCCAGTACTTC. This chain joins TRBV11-3 and TRBJ2-5; perhaps TRBD1 as D (5 bases). V lost 2 bases and J 7 bases, leaving 14 bases between the germline ends. Germline values: CDR1 SGHNT, CDR2 YENEEA. This CDR3 has 14 residues.

This chain connects TRBV19 to TRBJ2-5, with 8 positions matching TRBD1. Germline CDR1 and CDR2: LNHDA and SQIVND (reference sequence). V trimming: 2 bases; J trimming: 1 base; junction bases outside the gene matches: 3. CDR3 size: 15 residues. CDR3 sequence (DNA): TGTGCCAGTAGTATAAACGGACAGGGCCAAGAGACCCAGTACTTC. It yields the protein CASSINGQGQETQYF. The full variable domain, rest sourced from reference TRBV19 and TRBJ2-5, is DGGITQSPKYLFRKEGQNVTLSCEQNLNHDAMYWYRQDPGQGLRLIYYSQIVNDFQKGDIAEGYSVSREKKESFPLTVTSAQKNPTAFYLCASSINGQGQETQYFGPGTRLLVL.

This chain joins TRBV15 and TRBJ2-6, with D uncertain. The germline V gene has CDR1 LNHNV and CDR2 YYDKDF (reference sequence). The V end lost 0 bases, the J end lost 0 bases, and 6 bases lay between the germline ends. The CDR3 is 16 residues long. CDR3 sequence: CATSRDENSGANVLTF. In DNA, the CDR3 is TGTGCCACCAGCAGAGACGAGAACTCTGGGGCCAACGTCCTGACTTTC.

The chain combines TRBV5-6 with TRBJ1-1; D gene ambiguous. The germline V gene encodes CDR1 SGHDT and CDR2 YYEEEE. This CDR3 spans 13 amino acids. Trimming took off 3 bases at V and 0 bases at J, with 6 bases between the two ends. CDR3 nucleotide sequence: TGTGCCAGCAGCTCTTTCGTGAACACTGAAGCTTTCTTT. Encoded protein: CASSSFVNTEAFF.

The chain recombines TRBV9 with TRBJ2-3; D uncertain. This CDR3 is 13 amino acids long. Deletions cut 0 bases from V and 5 bases from J, with 7 bases between. Germline V CDR1 and CDR2: SGDLS, YYNGEE. DNA for the CDR3: TGTGCCAGCAGCGTAGCCTGGGAAGATACGCAGTATTTT. This codes for CASSVAWEDTQYF.

The chain joins TRBV5-6 to TRBJ2-3, with 9 bases fitting TRBD2. The germline V gene has CDR1 SGHDT and CDR2 YYEEEE. There are 17 residues in the CDR3. Trimming at V came to 4 bases and at J to 5 bases, leaving 14 bases not matched to a gene. The CDR3 here is CASSGERSGRWEDTQYF. DNA of the CDR3: TGTGCCAGCAGCGGGGAGAGGAGCGGGAGGTGGGAAGATACGCAGTATTTT.

The chain recombines TRBV11-1 with TRBJ2-3; D is uncertain. The V and J ends lost 3 bases and 5 bases respectively, with 3 bases between them. This CDR3 comprises 11 residues. Looked up from germline, CDR1 is SGHAT and CDR2 is FQDESV (reference sequence). CDR3 sequence: CASSFKDTQYF. CDR3 sequence (DNA): TGTGCCAGCAGCTTTAAAGATACGCAGTATTTT.

The rearrangement joins TRBV4-3 to TRBJ2-6; tentatively, D is TRBD1 (5 bases). The CDR3 extends over 18 amino acids. In germline, CDR1 is LGHNA, CDR2 YSLEER. Trimming took off 0 bases at V and 0 bases at J, with 12 bases between the two ends. Written as DNA, the CDR3 is TGCGCCAGCAGCCAAGAAGCAGGGCTCAACTCTGGGGCCAACGTCCTGACTTTC. Translated, it gives CASSQEAGLNSGANVLTF.

V gene TRBV6-5 combines with J gene TRBJ2-7; a weak D match, TRBD2 (5 bases). The CDR3 contains 13 residues. In germline, CDR1 is MNHEY, CDR2 SVGAGI. Between the trimmed V and J ends, which lost 5 bases and 4 bases, there was a span of 12 bases. The CDR3 DNA reads TGTGCCAGCAGTCGGAGCGGATTGTACGAGCAGTACTTC. It is translated as CASSRSGLYEQYF.

This clone is labeled large (0.1 to 1%). The CDR3 loop is CASSGKGRLWGYTF. In DNA, the CDR3 is TGTGCCAGCAGCGGGAAAGGCCGTCTTTGGGGCTACACCTTC. V gene TRBV6-5 combines with J gene TRBJ1-2, with D hard to call. Trimming left V 6 bases short and J 8 bases short, with 19 bases between. Looked up from germline, CDR1 is MNHEY and CDR2 is SVGAGI. CDR3 length: 14 amino acids.

The chain has TRBV5-5 and TRBJ1-6; a possible D gene is TRBD1 (5 bases). Trimming took 2 bases from V and 10 from J, leaving 10 bases between them. This CDR3 is 13 amino acids long. CDR1 SGHKS and CDR2 YYEKEE come from the germline V gene (reference sequence). This CDR3 reads CASSFQTDSPLHF. The CDR3 DNA reads TGTGCCAGCAGCTTTCAGACAGACTCACCCCTCCACTTT.

This clone was observed a few times. This sequence joins TRBV11-2 and TRBJ2-7, with 9 bases lining up with TRBD1. CDR3 length equals 19 residues. Unmatched junction bases numbered 13, after V lost 1 base and J lost 0 bases. Germline lookup yields CDR1 SGHAT and CDR2 FQNNGV. CDR3 sequence reads: CASSLGRGQGTLSSYEQYF. The CDR3 nucleotides read TGTGCCAGCAGCTTAGGCCGGGGACAGGGAACCCTAAGCTCCTACGAGCAGTACTTC.

The chain recombines TRBV6-1 with TRBJ1-3; D gene uncertain. The germline CDR1 and CDR2 sequences are MNHNS and SASEGT. CDR3 length equals 13 residues. V lost 8 bases and J lost 1, with 9 bases in between. The CDR3 spells CASGGRSGNTIYF. The DNA for the CDR3 is TGTGCCAGCGGTGGAAGATCTGGAAACACCATATATTTT.

The rearrangement links TRBV20-1 to TRBJ2-7, with D hard to call. Between the trimmed V and J ends, which lost 3 bases and 3 bases, there was a span of 6 bases. The germline V gene encodes CDR1 DFQATT and CDR2 SNEGSKA (reference sequence). This CDR3 contains 11 residues. Here the CDR3 DNA reads TGCAGTGCTAGTGCCCTCTACGAGCAGTACTTC. Its protein is CSASALYEQYF.

The rearrangement joins TRBV6-1 to TRBJ2-1; D is uncertain. Trimming shortened V by 10 bases and J by 7 bases, and 23 bases separated the two germline ends. Germline CDR1 reads MNHNS; CDR2 reads SASEGT. This CDR3 is built from 15 residues. The CDR3 DNA reads as TGTGCCACCCTACCCCGGGCCGACTCCCAAAATGAGCAGTTCTTC. Protein sequence: CATLPRADSQNEQFF.

The V call is TRBV4-1, the J call TRBJ2-1; 12 bases are shared with TRBD2. CDR1 and CDR2 from the germline V gene are MGHRA and YSYEKL. Trimming removed 0 bases from V and 12 bases from J; junction bases left unmatched: 15. This CDR3 is built from 18 residues. The CDR3 DNA reads TGCGCCAGCAGCCAAGATCTAGCGGGGGGGTCGGCCAGCGGGCGGCAGTTCTTC. Protein: CASSQDLAGGSASGRQFF.

This chain joins TRBV7-2 and TRBJ2-4; the D gene is possibly TRBD1 (6 bases). V gave up 5 bases and J gave up 9 bases, with 8 bases separating them. CDR3 length: 11 amino acids. Germline CDR1 reads SGHTA; CDR2 reads FQGNSA. This CDR3 is CASSGGGIQYF. CDR3 in DNA: TGTGCCAGCAGCGGGGGCGGCATTCAGTACTTC.

The rearrangement joins TRBV7-9 to TRBJ1-1; a possible D gene is TRBD1 (5 bases). The V gene lost 5 bases and the J gene lost 4 bases, with 11 bases spanning the gap. The germline V gene has CDR1 SEHNR and CDR2 FQNEAQ (reference sequence). The CDR3 extends over 13 amino acids. CDR3 amino acids: CASSPGGSTEAFF. CDR3 DNA sequence: TGTGCCAGCAGCCCGGGGGGGAGCACTGAAGCTTTCTTT.

The V call is TRBV5-5, the J call TRBJ1-1, with D unclear. CDR3 length equals 14 residues. V lost 1 base and J 4 bases, leaving 11 bases between the germline ends. The germline CDR1 and CDR2 sequences are SGHKS and YYEKEE (reference sequence). CDR3 sequence (DNA): TGTGCCAGCAGCTTGTTTGAGGGCGGCACTGAAGCTTTCTTT. Protein product: CASSLFEGGTEAFF.

This chain uses TRBV27 with TRBJ1-1; D is unresolved. Per the germline V gene, CDR1 is MNHEY and CDR2 is SMNVEV (reference sequence). V shed 3 bases and J shed 0 bases, with 8 bases lying between them. The CDR3 spans 14 residues. The CDR3 DNA reads TGTGCCAGCAGTTTCAGATACATGAACACTGAAGCTTTCTTT. It yields the protein CASSFRYMNTEAFF.

This clone has a handful of counts. This chain connects TRBV23-1 to TRBJ1-3; D unresolved. TRBV23-1 counts as an open reading frame of uncertain function. Trimming stripped 3 bases from V and 2 bases from J, with 17 bases between. The CDR3 extends over 17 amino acids. The CDR3 bases are TGCGCCAGCAGTCAGCAGGAAACAGTAAAGGCTGGAAACACCATATATTTT. Protein sequence: CASSQQETVKAGNTIYF.